This TCR beta chain was captured by sequencing in a study of blood T cell repertoires in COVID-19 (TCRdb year 2020). Context from the whole study: Samples covering the acute and convalescent phases of COVID-19 were provided by collaborators in the United States, Italy and Spain. The dataset comprised deeply sampled blood TCRbeta repertoires from subjects exposed to, actively infected with, or recovered from COVID-19. The samples were drawn from the first 160 participants of the ongoing ImmuneRACE study and from 1,254 subjects provided by 6 global collaborators. The repertoires were released in a freely available public database intended as a resource for research on the immune response to SARS-CoV-2. Where HLA class I and class II types were available, the types were taken from metadata supplied by the sample provider, not from assay-based typing. A de-identified subject ID, COVID-19 status, age in years and sex were almost always included in the sample metadata. The prospective study material was composed of cDNA or gDNA derived from T cells, B-cell-depleted T cells, or PBMCs.

The paper's findings and limits, for the study overall: The amount of clinical and demographic metadata varied by source and participant and was provided uncurated.

Spanning cysteine to phenylalanine, the CDR3 consists of 23 amino acids. CDR3 DNA is the only sequence kept; it has 69 bases, read in frame from the first base. V drops 2 bases and J drops 2 bases, leaving 34 bases in between. A remark on this clone: Its antigen is not yet known. Base qualities are not at hand, and no much larger clone is one base apart.

The immunoSEQ Assay, a bias-controlled multiplex PCR, was used to amplify TCRbeta CDR3 regions from genomic DNA. Processing in the source paper ran as follows. Nucleated cell counts per sample were estimated from amplification of reference gene primers within the assay. Sequence reads were collapsed and filtered to measure the absolute abundance of every unique TCRbeta CDR3 rearrangement. For each sample, productive Simpson clonality was calculated by taking the square root of Simpson's diversity index across productive rearrangements. TCRdb provides this immuneACCESS table in a form limited to in-frame rearrangements. Some clones are lacking; in checked studies, under half of them reflect an unresolved V gene, and why the rest are absent is not known. The V and J calls and the clone size are those of that table, but D and trimming were determined from the DNA. The sample table contains approximately 120,000 clones; only one count was recorded for about 88% of them. The top ten constitute roughly 1.2% of the sample.

The collaborating institutions used their own protocols to collect whole blood in K2EDTA tubes. For TCRbeta analysis, collaborators shipped samples in one of three forms: frozen whole blood, isolated PBMCs, or DNA extracted from either of those sample types. The chain was built from TRBV23-1 and TRBJ1-5; D gene: possibly TRBD1, on 6 matching bases. TRBV23-1 is annotated as an ORF whose role is uncertain. Sample: peripheral blood. The TCR was taken from a woman of 80 years or more with acute or convalescent COVID-19. The CDR3 protein sequence reads: CASSQRAKDPGPSRGTCNQPQHF. The sequenced DNA: TGCGCCAGCAGTCAAAGAGCTAAGGACCCTGGACCGTCGAGGGGGACCTGCAATCAGCCCCAGCATTTT.